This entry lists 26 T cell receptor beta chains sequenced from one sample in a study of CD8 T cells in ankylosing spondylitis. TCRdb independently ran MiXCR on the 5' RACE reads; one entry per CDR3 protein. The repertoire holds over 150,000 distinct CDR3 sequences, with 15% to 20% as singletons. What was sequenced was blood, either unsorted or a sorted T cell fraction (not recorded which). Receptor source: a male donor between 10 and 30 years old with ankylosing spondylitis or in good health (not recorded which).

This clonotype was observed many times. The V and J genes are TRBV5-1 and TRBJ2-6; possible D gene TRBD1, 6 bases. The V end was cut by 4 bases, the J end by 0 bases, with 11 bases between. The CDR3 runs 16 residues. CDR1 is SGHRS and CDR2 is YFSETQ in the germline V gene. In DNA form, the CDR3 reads TGCGCCAGCAGCCCCAAGACAGGCTCTGGGGCCAACGTCCTGACTTTC. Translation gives CASSPKTGSGANVLTF.

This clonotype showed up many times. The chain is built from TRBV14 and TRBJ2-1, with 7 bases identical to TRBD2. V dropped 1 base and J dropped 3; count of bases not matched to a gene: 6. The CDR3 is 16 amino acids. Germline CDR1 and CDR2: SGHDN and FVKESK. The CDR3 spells CASSQVASGYYNEQFF. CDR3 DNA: TGTGCCAGCAGCCAAGTTGCTAGCGGTTACTACAATGAGCAGTTCTTC.

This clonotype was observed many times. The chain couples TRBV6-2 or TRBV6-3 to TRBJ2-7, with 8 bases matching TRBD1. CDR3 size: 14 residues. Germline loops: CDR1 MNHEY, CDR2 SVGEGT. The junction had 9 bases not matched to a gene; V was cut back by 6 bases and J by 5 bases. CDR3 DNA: TGTGCCAGCAGCCCTGCGGACAGGGTGGACGAGCAGTACTTC. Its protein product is CASSPADRVDEQYF.

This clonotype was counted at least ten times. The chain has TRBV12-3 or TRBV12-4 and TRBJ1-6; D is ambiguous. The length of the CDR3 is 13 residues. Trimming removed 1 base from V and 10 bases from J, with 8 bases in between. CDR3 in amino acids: CASSLDWVSPLHF. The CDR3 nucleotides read TGTGCCAGCAGTTTAGACTGGGTATCACCCCTCCACTTT.

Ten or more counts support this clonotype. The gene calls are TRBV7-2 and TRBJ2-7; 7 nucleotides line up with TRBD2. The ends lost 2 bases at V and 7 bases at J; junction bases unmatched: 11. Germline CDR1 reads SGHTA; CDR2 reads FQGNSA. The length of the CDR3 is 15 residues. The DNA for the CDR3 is TGTGCCAGCAGCTTAAAGTCTTCTAGCGGTTCGGAGCAGTACTTC. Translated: CASSLKSSSGSEQYF.

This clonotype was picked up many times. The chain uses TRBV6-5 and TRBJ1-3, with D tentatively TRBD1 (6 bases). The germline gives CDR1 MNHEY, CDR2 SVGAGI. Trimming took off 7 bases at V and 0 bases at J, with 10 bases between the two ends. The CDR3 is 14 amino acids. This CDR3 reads CASTGGDSGNTIYF. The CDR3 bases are TGTGCCAGCACGGGGGGCGACTCTGGAAACACCATATATTTT.

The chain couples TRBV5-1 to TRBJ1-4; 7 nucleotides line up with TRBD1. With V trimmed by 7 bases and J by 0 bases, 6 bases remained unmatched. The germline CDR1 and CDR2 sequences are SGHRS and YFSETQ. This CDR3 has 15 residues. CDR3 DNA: TGCGCCAGCCCAGGGGGGAATGCAACTAATGAAAAACTGTTTTTT. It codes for CASPGGNATNEKLFF.

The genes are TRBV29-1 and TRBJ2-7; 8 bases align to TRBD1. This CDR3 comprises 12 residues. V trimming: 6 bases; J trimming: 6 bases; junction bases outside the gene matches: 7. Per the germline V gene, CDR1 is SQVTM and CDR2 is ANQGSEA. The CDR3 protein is CSVTGQGSEQYV. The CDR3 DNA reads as TGCAGCGTGACCGGACAGGGATCCGAGCAGTACGTC.

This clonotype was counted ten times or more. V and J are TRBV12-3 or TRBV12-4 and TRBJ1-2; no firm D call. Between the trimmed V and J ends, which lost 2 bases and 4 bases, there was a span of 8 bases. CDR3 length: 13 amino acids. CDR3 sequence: CASSLPASYGYTF. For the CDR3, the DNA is TGTGCCAGCAGTTTACCCGCTAGCTATGGCTACACCTTC.

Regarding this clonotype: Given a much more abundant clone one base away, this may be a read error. CDR3 sequence: CASSLGSAYELYF. The CDR3 bases are TGTGCCAGCAGCTTAGGTTCCGCCTACGAGCTGTACTTC. The chain couples TRBV7-9 to TRBJ2-7; D call uncertain. Germline V gives CDR1 SEHNR, CDR2 FQNEAQ (reference sequence). The CDR3 covers 13 residues.

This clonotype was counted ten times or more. CDR3 sequence: CASSQDSGSRGDTQYF. The DNA for the CDR3 is TGTGCCAGCAGCCAAGATTCAGGGTCAAGGGGAGATACGCAGTATTTT. The chain recombines TRBV3-1 with TRBJ2-3; possibly TRBD1 for D (5 bases). Deletions cut 0 bases from V and 5 bases from J, with 15 bases between. The CDR3 consists of 16 residues. The germline V gene encodes CDR1 LGHDT and CDR2 YNNKEL (reference sequence).

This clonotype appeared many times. Here the CDR3 DNA reads TGTGCCATCAGTGATTTAAGGGGACGATCTGGAAACACCATATATTTT. Residues: CAISDLRGRSGNTIYF. The V and J genes are TRBV10-3 and TRBJ1-3; a possible D gene is TRBD1 (5 bases). Germline CDR1 ENHRY, CDR2 SYGVKD. This CDR3 comprises 16 residues. V lost 3 bases and J lost 1, with 13 bases in between.

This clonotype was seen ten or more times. The CDR3 is CASGLSHETQYF. The CDR3 DNA reads as TGTGCCAGCGGCCTTAGTCACGAGACCCAGTACTTC. The chain joins TRBV7-9 to TRBJ2-5; D remains ambiguous. Germline values: CDR1 SEHNR, CDR2 FQNEAQ (reference sequence). This CDR3 contains 12 residues. The V end was cut by 8 bases, the J end by 5 bases, with 12 bases between. Supplemented by reference TRBV7-9 and TRBJ2-5, the full variable domain reads DTGVSQNPRHKITKRGQNVTFRCDPISEHNRLYWYRQTLGQGPEFLTYFQNEAQLEKSRLLSDRFSAERPKGSFSTLEIQRTEQGDSAMYLCASGLSHETQYFGPGTRLLVL.

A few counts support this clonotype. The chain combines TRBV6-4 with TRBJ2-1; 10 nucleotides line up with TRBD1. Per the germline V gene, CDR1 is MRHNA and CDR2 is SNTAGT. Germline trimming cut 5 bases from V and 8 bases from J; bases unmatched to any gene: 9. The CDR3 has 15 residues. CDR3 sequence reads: CASSPGQGFFDEQFF. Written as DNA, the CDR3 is TGTGCCAGCAGTCCGGGACAGGGGTTTTTCGATGAGCAGTTCTTC.

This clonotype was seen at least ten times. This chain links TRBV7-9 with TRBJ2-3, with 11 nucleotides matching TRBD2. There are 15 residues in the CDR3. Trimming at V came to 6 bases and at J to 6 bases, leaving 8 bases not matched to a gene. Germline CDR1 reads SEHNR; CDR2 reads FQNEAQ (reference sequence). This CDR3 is CASRSTSGRLDTQYF. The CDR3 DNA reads TGTGCCAGCAGATCAACTAGCGGGAGATTGGATACGCAGTATTTT.

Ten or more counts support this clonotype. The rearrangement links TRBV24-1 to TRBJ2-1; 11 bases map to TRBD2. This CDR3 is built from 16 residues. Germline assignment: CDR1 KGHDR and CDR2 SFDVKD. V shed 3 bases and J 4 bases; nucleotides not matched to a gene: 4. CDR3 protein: CATSDTGTSGYNEQFF. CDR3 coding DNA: TGTGCCACCAGTGATACCGGGACTAGCGGATACAATGAGCAGTTCTTC.

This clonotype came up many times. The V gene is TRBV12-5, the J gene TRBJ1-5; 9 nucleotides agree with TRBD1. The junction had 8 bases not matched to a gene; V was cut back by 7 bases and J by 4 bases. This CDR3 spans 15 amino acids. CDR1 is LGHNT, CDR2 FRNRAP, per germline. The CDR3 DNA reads TGTGCTAGTGCCTCTCGGACAGGGGTTAATCAGCCCCAGCATTTT. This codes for CASASRTGVNQPQHF.

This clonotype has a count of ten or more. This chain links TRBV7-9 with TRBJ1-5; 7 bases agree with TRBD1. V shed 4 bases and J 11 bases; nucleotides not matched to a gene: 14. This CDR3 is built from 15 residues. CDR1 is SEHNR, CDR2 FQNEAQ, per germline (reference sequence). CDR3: CASSSITGAVGSQHF. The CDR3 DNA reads TGTGCCAGCAGCTCCATTACAGGGGCCGTGGGGTCCCAGCATTTT.

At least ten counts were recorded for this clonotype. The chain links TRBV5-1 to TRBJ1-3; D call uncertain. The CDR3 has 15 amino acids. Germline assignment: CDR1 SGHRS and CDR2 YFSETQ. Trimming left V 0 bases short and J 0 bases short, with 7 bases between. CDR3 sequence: CASSLDGTSGNTIYF. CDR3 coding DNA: TGCGCCAGCAGCTTGGACGGAACCTCTGGAAACACCATATATTTT.

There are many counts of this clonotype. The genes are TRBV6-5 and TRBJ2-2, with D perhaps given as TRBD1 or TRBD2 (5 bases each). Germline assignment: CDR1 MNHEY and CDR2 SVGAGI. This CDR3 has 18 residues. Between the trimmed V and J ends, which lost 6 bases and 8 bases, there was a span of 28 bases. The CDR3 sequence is CASRHPRGSGILGGELFF. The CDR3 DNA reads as TGTGCCAGCAGACACCCTCGGGGATCAGGGATCCTTGGAGGGGAGCTGTTTTTT.

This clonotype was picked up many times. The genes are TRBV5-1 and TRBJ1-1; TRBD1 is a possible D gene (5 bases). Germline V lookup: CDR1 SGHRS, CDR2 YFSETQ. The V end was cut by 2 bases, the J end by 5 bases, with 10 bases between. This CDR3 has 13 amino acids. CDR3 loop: CASSFGGRTEAFF. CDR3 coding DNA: TGCGCCAGCAGCTTTGGGGGTCGGACTGAAGCTTTCTTT. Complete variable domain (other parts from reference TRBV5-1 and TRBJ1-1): KAGVTQTPRYLIKTRGQQVTLSCSPISGHRSVSWYQQTPGQGLQFLFEYFSETQRNKGNFPGRFSGRQFSNSRSEMNVSTLELGDSALYLCASSFGGRTEAFFGQGTRLTVV.

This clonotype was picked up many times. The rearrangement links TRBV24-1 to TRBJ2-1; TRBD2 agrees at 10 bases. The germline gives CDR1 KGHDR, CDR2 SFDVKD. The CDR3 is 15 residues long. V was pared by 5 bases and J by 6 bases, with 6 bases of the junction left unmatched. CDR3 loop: CATSALSGRVNEQFF. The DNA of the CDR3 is TGTGCCACCAGTGCTTTAAGCGGGAGGGTCAATGAGCAGTTCTTC.

The CDR3 reads CASSQAVRTEAFF. The CDR3 region has the DNA TGTGCCAGCAGCCAGGCCGTTAGGACTGAAGCTTTCTTT. V and J are TRBV7-9 and TRBJ1-1; D uncertain. Trimming pared 5 bases from V and 5 bases from J, leaving 12 bases between. Germline V gene sequence: CDR1 SEHNR, CDR2 FQNEAQ (reference sequence). The CDR3 runs to 13 residues.

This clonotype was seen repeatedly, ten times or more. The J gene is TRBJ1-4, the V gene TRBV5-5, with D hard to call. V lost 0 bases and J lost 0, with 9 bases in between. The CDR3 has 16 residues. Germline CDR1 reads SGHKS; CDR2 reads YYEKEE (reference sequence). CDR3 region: CASSLAGSATNEKLFF. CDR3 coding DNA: TGTGCCAGCAGCTTGGCCGGCTCAGCAACTAATGAAAAACTGTTTTTT.

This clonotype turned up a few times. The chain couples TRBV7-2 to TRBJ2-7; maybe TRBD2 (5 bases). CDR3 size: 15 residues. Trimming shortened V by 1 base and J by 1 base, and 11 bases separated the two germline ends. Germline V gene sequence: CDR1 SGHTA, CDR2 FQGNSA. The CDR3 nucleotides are TGTGCCAGCAGCTTAGTTGAGGGAGAATCCTACGAGCAGTACTTC. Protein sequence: CASSLVEGESYEQYF. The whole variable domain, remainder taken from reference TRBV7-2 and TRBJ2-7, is GAGVSQSPSNKVTEKGKDVELRCDPISGHTALYWYRQSLGQGLEFLIYFQGNSAPDKSGLPSDRFSAERTGGSVSTLTIQRTQQEDSAVYLCASSLVEGESYEQYFGPGTRLTVT.

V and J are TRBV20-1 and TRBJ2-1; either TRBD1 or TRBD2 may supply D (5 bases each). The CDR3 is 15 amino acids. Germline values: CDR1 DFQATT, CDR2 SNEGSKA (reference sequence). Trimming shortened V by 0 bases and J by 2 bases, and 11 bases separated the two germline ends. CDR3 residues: CSARDLGTAYNEQFF. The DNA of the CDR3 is TGCAGTGCTAGAGACCTTGGGACGGCCTACAATGAGCAGTTCTTC.